Listed below are T cell receptor beta chains from one sample, sequenced in a study of blood T cell repertoires in COVID-19. Data came from immunoSEQ multiplex PCR; TCRdb stores just in-frame clones and leaves some out. This table holds some 250,000 clones, 86% found once. The sequenced material came from peripheral blood. Source of these receptors: a man under 40 with active or convalescent COVID-19. Both conserved end residues are part of each CDR3. Fields, in order: clone size, J gene, V gene, D gene, CDR3 DNA, CDR3 protein. D genes are given only for firm matches. Clone size is stated in some rows and not others, as once, few, many or a class when expanded.

size: -; J: TRBJ2-2; V: TRBV7-2; D: TRBD1; DNA: TGTGCCAGCAGCTTTGAAGGGACAGGAAGATACACCGGGGAGCTGTTTTTT; CDR3: CASSFEGTGRYTGELFF
size: -; J: TRBJ2-7; V: TRBV30; D: -; DNA: TGTGCCTGGAGTGGCGGCGCGATTAGCTCCTACGAGCAGTACTTC; CDR3: CAWSGGAISSYEQYF
size: -; J: TRBJ1-1; V: TRBV11-2; D: TRBD1; DNA: TGTGCCAGCAGCTTCCCCAGGGGGGACTTAGGAGCTTTCTTT; CDR3: CASSFPRGDLGAFF
size: few; J: TRBJ2-3; V: TRBV29-1; D: TRBD1; DNA: TGCAGCGTTGAAGAACAGGGGACAGATACGCAGTATTTT; CDR3: CSVEEQGTDTQYF
size: -; J: TRBJ1-2; V: TRBV10-3; D: TRBD1; DNA: TGTGCCATCACTATGACAGGGGGCGGCTATGGCTACACCTTC; CDR3: CAITMTGGGYGYTF
size: -; J: TRBJ2-6; V: TRBV25-1; D: -; DNA: TGTGCCAGCAGTGAATTCTCCGGGGCCAACGTCCTGACTTTC; CDR3: CASSEFSGANVLTF
size: -; J: TRBJ2-3; V: TRBV5-5; D: TRBD1; DNA: TGTGCCAGCAGCCTAAGCCCAACCGGGACAGGGACCACAGATACGCAGTATTTT; CDR3: CASSLSPTGTGTTDTQYF
size: -; J: TRBJ2-1; V: TRBV7-6; D: TRBD2; DNA: TGTGCCAGCAGCTTAAACGCGGGGGTGTCCTACAATGAGCAGTTCTTC; CDR3: CASSLNAGVSYNEQFF
size: -; J: TRBJ1-4; V: TRBV3-1/TRBV3-2; D: TRBD1; DNA: TGTGCCAGCAGCCGCGACAGGGTAAATGAAAAACTGTTTTTT; CDR3: CASSRDRVNEKLFF
size: -; J: TRBJ2-7; V: TRBV5-1; D: -; DNA: TGCGCCAGCAGCCCCGGACTACAGTACGAGCAGTACTTC; CDR3: CASSPGLQYEQYF
size: -; J: TRBJ2-3; V: TRBV5-4; D: TRBD2; DNA: TGTGCCAGCAGCTTGGCTCGGGGGGGCTTCACAGATACGCAGTATTTT; CDR3: CASSLARGGFTDTQYF
size: few; J: TRBJ2-1; V: TRBV20-1; D: TRBD1; DNA: TGCAGTGCTCGGCGGACAGGTCCAACCCTCTTC; CDR3: CSARRTGPTLF
size: -; J: TRBJ1-6; V: TRBV5-6; D: -; DNA: TGTGCCAGCAGCTTGATTTCACAGGCCCCCTCACCCCTCCACTTT; CDR3: CASSLISQAPSPLHF
size: -; J: TRBJ2-7; V: TRBV18; D: -; DNA: TGTGCCAGCTCGCGAACTGGGGGGAGTGGCGAGCAGTACTTC; CDR3: CASSRTGGSGEQYF
size: -; J: TRBJ2-7; V: TRBV5-4; D: -; DNA: TGTGCCAGCAGCTTCGACAGGACGGGGACCTACGAGCAGTACTTC; CDR3: CASSFDRTGTYEQYF
size: -; J: TRBJ1-1; V: TRBV5-6; D: -; DNA: TGTGCCAGCAGCCGCCTGCGTTCCGGTAACACTGAAGCTTTCTTT; CDR3: CASSRLRSGNTEAFF
size: -; J: TRBJ2-7; V: TRBV30; D: -; DNA: TGTGCCTGGAGTGGTCGCGTGAACAGGGACTACGAGCAGTACTTC; CDR3: CAWSGRVNRDYEQYF
size: -; J: TRBJ2-5; V: TRBV7-2; D: -; DNA: TGTGCCAGCAGCTTAGTAGACCGAGGACAACAAGAGACCCAGTACTTC; CDR3: CASSLVDRGQQETQYF
size: -; J: TRBJ1-1; V: TRBV18; D: -; DNA: TGTGCCAGCTCACAAAATTCCAAGAACACTGAAGCTTTCTTT; CDR3: CASSQNSKNTEAFF
size: -; J: TRBJ1-2; V: TRBV19; D: -; DNA: TGTGCCAGTAGTTCCGGCGGGGATGGCTACACCTTC; CDR3: CASSSGGDGYTF
size: few; J: TRBJ2-3; V: TRBV5-1; D: -; DNA: TGCGCCAGCAGCCCGGCCGCGGTTAGCACAGATACGCAGTATTTT; CDR3: CASSPAAVSTDTQYF
size: -; J: TRBJ1-1; V: TRBV7-9; D: -; DNA: TGTGCCAGCAGCACCGTGACACCGAACACTGAAGCTTTCTTT; CDR3: CASSTVTPNTEAFF
size: -; J: TRBJ1-4; V: TRBV7-2; D: TRBD1; DNA: TGTGCCAGCAGCGCCCGGACAGGAGGGGGTGAAAAACTGTTTTTT; CDR3: CASSARTGGGEKLFF
size: -; J: TRBJ2-1; V: TRBV9; D: -; DNA: TGTGCCAGCAGCGGCCGGGACAACAACAATGAGCAGTTCTTC; CDR3: CASSGRDNNNEQFF
size: -; J: TRBJ2-7; V: TRBV11-3; D: TRBD1; DNA: TGTGCCAGCAGCCCAGGACAGGCCAGCGACGAGCAGTACTTC; CDR3: CASSPGQASDEQYF
size: -; J: TRBJ2-1; V: TRBV6-5; D: TRBD2; DNA: TGTGCCAGCAGTTTAGGGCTAGCGGGTTACAATGAGCAGTTCTTC; CDR3: CASSLGLAGYNEQFF
size: -; J: TRBJ1-1; V: TRBV30; D: -; DNA: TGTGCACGGACCGGGGGGAACACTGAAGCTTTCTTT; CDR3: CARTGGNTEAFF
size: -; J: TRBJ2-7; V: TRBV9; D: -; DNA: TGTGCCAGCAGCGTAGGCGGGAACGAGCAGTACTTC; CDR3: CASSVGGNEQYF
size: -; J: TRBJ2-2; V: TRBV6-5; D: TRBD1; DNA: TGTGCCAGCAGTCCCGACAGGGCGAACACCGGGGAGCTGTTTTTT; CDR3: CASSPDRANTGELFF
size: -; J: TRBJ2-6; V: TRBV10-1; D: TRBD2; DNA: TGCGCCAGCACCGCCGCCCCTAGCGGGGGGCCCCTCTGGGGGGCCAACGTCCTGACTTTC; CDR3: CASTAAPSGGPLWGANVLTF
size: -; J: TRBJ1-2; V: TRBV29-1; D: TRBD1; DNA: TGCAGCGTTGTAGGGGACAGGGGGCAAGGCACCTTC; CDR3: CSVVGDRGQGTF
size: -; J: TRBJ1-1; V: TRBV19; D: TRBD1; DNA: TGTGCCAGTAGTGACCACGGGACAGGGGCGACAATGAACACTGAAGCTTTCTTT; CDR3: CASSDHGTGATMNTEAFF
size: -; J: TRBJ1-2; V: TRBV5-4; D: -; DNA: TGTGCCAGCAGCTTGGGCCAGGATGTTAACTATGGCTACACCTTC; CDR3: CASSLGQDVNYGYTF
size: -; J: TRBJ2-7; V: TRBV6-5; D: TRBD1; DNA: TGTGCCAGCAGCAAGGGACAGGGCCTTTACGAGCAGTACTTC; CDR3: CASSKGQGLYEQYF
size: few; J: TRBJ2-5; V: TRBV5-1; D: TRBD1; DNA: TGCGCCAGCAGCGTAATAAGCTGGACAGGGGAGACCCAAGAGACCCAGTACTTC; CDR3: CASSVISWTGETQETQYF
size: -; J: TRBJ2-6; V: TRBV27; D: TRBD2; DNA: TGTGCCAGCAGGGCGGGGGGGCCAAGCGGGGCCAACGTCCTGACTTTC; CDR3: CASRAGGPSGANVLTF
size: -; J: TRBJ1-3; V: TRBV18; D: -; DNA: TGTGCCAGCTCCACGGCCGCCGGAGTGAACGGAAACACCATATATTTT; CDR3: CASSTAAGVNGNTIYF
size: -; J: TRBJ2-3; V: TRBV29-1; D: TRBD1; DNA: TGCAGCGTTGAAGGACAGGGGGCCCCAGATACGCAGTATTTT; CDR3: CSVEGQGAPDTQYF
size: -; J: TRBJ2-1; V: TRBV28; D: TRBD2; DNA: TGTGCCAGCAGTTCACCGACTAGCGGGGGGTACAATGAGCAGTTCTTC; CDR3: CASSSPTSGGYNEQFF
size: -; J: TRBJ2-6; V: TRBV4-1; D: -; DNA: TGCGCCAGCAGCCAAGAACAGGGCTCTGGGGCCAACGTCCTGACTTTC; CDR3: CASSQEQGSGANVLTF
size: few; J: TRBJ2-3; V: TRBV4-2; D: -; DNA: TGTGCCAGCAGCGCACACGAACTAGCTCCGCCAGATACGCAGTATTTT; CDR3: CASSAHELAPPDTQYF
size: -; J: TRBJ2-5; V: TRBV6-5; D: TRBD2; DNA: TGTGCCAGCAGCCCGGGACTAGCTTCTGAGACCCAGTACTTC; CDR3: CASSPGLASETQYF
size: -; J: TRBJ1-2; V: TRBV5-1; D: TRBD1; DNA: TGCGCCAGCAGCTTGGAAGGGGACAGTGGCTACACCTTC; CDR3: CASSLEGDSGYTF
size: -; J: TRBJ2-7; V: TRBV14; D: -; DNA: TGTGCCAGCAGCCAAGATCGTGTTCAGGGCCCCCAGTACTTC; CDR3: CASSQDRVQGPQYF
size: -; J: TRBJ1-5; V: TRBV4-3; D: -; DNA: TGCGCCAGCAGCCAAGGGAGGGCCCAGCCCCAGCATTTT; CDR3: CASSQGRAQPQHF
size: once; J: TRBJ2-7; V: TRBV7-9; D: -; DNA: TGTGCCAGCAGCTCCGACAGTTTGGGCTACGAGCAGTACTTC; CDR3: CASSSDSLGYEQYF
size: -; J: TRBJ2-7; V: TRBV5-1; D: -; DNA: TGCGCCAGCAGCTTGGGGCAGGCGTTCGAGCAGTACTTC; CDR3: CASSLGQAFEQYF
size: -; J: TRBJ1-5; V: TRBV29-1; D: -; DNA: TGCAGCGTTGGAGGGTTAAGTGGTCAGCCCCAGCATTTT; CDR3: CSVGGLSGQPQHF
size: -; J: TRBJ1-6; V: TRBV18; D: -; DNA: TGTGCCAGCTCACCACCCGACAGGAATAATTCACCCCTCCACTTT; CDR3: CASSPPDRNNSPLHF
size: -; J: TRBJ2-3; V: TRBV19; D: TRBD2; DNA: TGTGCCAGTACCTCAACTAGCGGGGTCACAGATACGCAGTATTTT; CDR3: CASTSTSGVTDTQYF
size: -; J: TRBJ2-3; V: TRBV19; D: -; DNA: TGTGCCAGTTCGCTAGCGTTAGATACGCAGTATTTT; CDR3: CASSLALDTQYF